The 15 T cell receptor beta chains in this list originate from one sample, sequenced in a study of beta chain features in type 1 diabetes. Isolated RNA was reverse transcribed in full, so expressed TCRB transcripts were sequenced. Profiled with immunoSEQ multiplex PCR; TCRdb holds only in-frame clones, not every one. The table lists fewer than 250,000 clones, over 65% of them singletons. Sample: naive CD4+ T cells from blood. The receptors originated from a man aged 30-40 years in good health.

This chain joins TRBV30 and TRBJ2-7, with D unclear. The CDR3 is 14 amino acids. Per the germline V gene, CDR1 is GTSNPN and CDR2 is SVGIG (reference sequence). The V gene lost 0 bases and the J gene lost 5 bases, with 14 bases spanning the gap. CDR3 sequence (DNA): TGTGCCTGGAGTGTATCTGAAATCTTAAACGAGCAGTACTTC. Amino acid sequence: CAWSVSEILNEQYF.

The chain employs TRBV21-1 and TRBJ2-1; no check of the table's D call, TRBD2, against the DNA was made. TRBV21-1 is assigned pseudogene status. The CDR3 covers 14 residues. The CDR3 here is CASSDSQGGNEQFF. The CDR3 DNA reads as TGTGCCAGCAGCGACTCCCAGGGAGGCAATGAGCAGTTCTTC.

This chain links TRBV30 with TRBJ2-3, with D uncertain. This CDR3 contains 15 residues. Trimming removed 2 bases from V and 2 bases from J, with 14 bases in between. Germline CDR1 GTSNPN, CDR2 SVGIG (reference sequence). CDR3 coding DNA: TGTGCCTGGAGTCGCGGCCTAGGCGCCACAGATACGCAGTATTTT. This encodes CAWSRGLGATDTQYF.

This chain uses TRBV14 with TRBJ2-1; D gene uncertain. The CDR3 totals 11 residues. Trimming stripped 0 bases from V and 10 bases from J, with 4 bases between. Germline loops: CDR1 SGHDN, CDR2 FVKESK. CDR3 amino acids: CASSQEVEQFF. In DNA, the CDR3 is TGTGCCAGCAGCCAAGAGGTCGAGCAGTTCTTC.

V and J are TRBV30 and TRBJ1-1, with 7 bases that match TRBD1. CDR1 is GTSNPN and CDR2 is SVGIG in the germline V gene (reference sequence). After removal of 5 bases from V and 2 bases from J, the junction contained 5 bases not matched to a gene. The CDR3 length is 13 residues. This chain's CDR3 is CAWGRDSNTEAFF. As DNA, the CDR3 is TGTGCCTGGGGAAGGGACAGTAACACTGAAGCTTTCTTT.

The V gene is TRBV30, the J gene TRBJ1-1, with D uncertain. This CDR3 has 14 amino acids. Germline CDR1 GTSNPN, CDR2 SVGIG (reference sequence). The V end was cut by 3 bases, the J end by 0 bases, with 11 bases between. DNA for the CDR3: TGTGCCTGGAGCCCGGGTATAGTGAACACTGAAGCTTTCTTT. Residues: CAWSPGIVNTEAFF. The full variable domain, its missing parts supplied by reference TRBV30 and TRBJ1-1, is SQTIHQWPATLVQPVGSPLSLECTVEGTSNPNLYWYRQAAGRGLQLLFYSVGIGQISSEVPQNLSASRPQDRQFILSSKKLLLSDSGFYLCAWSPGIVNTEAFFGQGTRLTVV.

V is TRBV30 and J is TRBJ2-5; D may be TRBD2 (6 bases). Per the germline V gene, CDR1 is GTSNPN and CDR2 is SVGIG (reference sequence). The CDR3 is 15 amino acids. V shed 0 bases and J shed 1 base, with 12 bases lying between them. CDR3 sequence (DNA): TGTGCCTGGAGTGTACCTTTACTAGCCCAAGAGACCCAGTACTTC. Translating it yields CAWSVPLLAQETQYF.

The chain is built from TRBV30 and TRBJ2-2; maybe TRBD1 (5 bases). The CDR3 totals 16 residues. The V end lost 1 base, the J end lost 2 bases, and 14 bases lay between the germline ends. Germline lookup yields CDR1 GTSNPN and CDR2 SVGIG (reference sequence). CDR3 sequence reads: CAWSESRGPNTGELFF. Here the CDR3 DNA reads TGTGCCTGGAGTGAGAGTAGGGGTCCCAACACCGGGGAGCTGTTTTTT.

This clone was detected only a few times. The chain's CDR3 is CASSFGAHDTDTQYF. The CDR3 nucleotides read TGTGCCAGCAGCTTTGGAGCGCACGATACAGATACGCAGTATTTT. This sequence joins TRBV7-9 and TRBJ2-3, with D hard to call. V lost 3 bases and J 3 bases, leaving 13 bases between the germline ends. Germline V gene data show CDR1 as SEHNR and CDR2 as FQNEAQ (reference sequence). The CDR3 loop spans 15 amino acids.

The chain has TRBV4-3 and TRBJ2-1; the match to TRBD2 covers 11 bases. V shed 3 bases, J shed 4 bases, and the junction held 5 bases outside the gene matches. The CDR3 covers 16 residues. Looked up from germline, CDR1 is LGHNA and CDR2 is YSLEER. The CDR3 region is CASSHEGLAAYNEQFF. CDR3 coding DNA: TGCGCCAGCAGCCATGAGGGACTAGCGGCATACAATGAGCAGTTCTTC.

The chain is built from TRBV2 and TRBJ2-1; weak D call: TRBD1 (7 bases). Trimming cost V 5 bases and J 15 bases, with 17 bases left between them. The V gene's germline CDR1 is SNHLY and CDR2 FYNNEI. This CDR3 is built from 12 residues. CDR3 residues: CASSSDQGGPFF. The DNA of the CDR3 is TGTGCCAGCAGTTCGGACCAGGGGGGACCGTTCTTC.

The chain is built from TRBV30 and TRBJ2-7; D is undetermined. The germline CDR1 and CDR2 sequences are GTSNPN and SVGIG (reference sequence). CDR3 length: 11 amino acids. Trimming shortened V by 4 bases and J by 3 bases, and 7 bases separated the two germline ends. CDR3 sequence reads: CAWTRSYEQYF. The CDR3 DNA follows: TGTGCCTGGACCAGAAGCTACGAGCAGTACTTC. Based on the CDR3 plus reference TRBV30 and TRBJ2-7, the full variable domain is SQTIHQWPATLVQPVGSPLSLECTVEGTSNPNLYWYRQAAGRGLQLLFYSVGIGQISSEVPQNLSASRPQDRQFILSSKKLLLSDSGFYLCAWTRSYEQYFGPGTRLTVT.

This chain's CDR3 is CASRLSGFTDTQYF. CDR3 nucleotides: TGTGCCAGCAGGCTTAGCGGATTCACAGATACGCAGTATTTT. V and J are TRBV2 and TRBJ2-3, with a possible D match to TRBD2 (6 bases). From germline, CDR1 is SNHLY and CDR2 FYNNEI. Trimming shortened V by 6 bases and J by 2 bases, and 12 bases separated the two germline ends. The CDR3 is 14 amino acids.

CDR3 DNA: TGCGCCAGCAGAGACCGATACACAGATACGCAGTATTTT. The encoded protein is CASRDRYTDTQYF. The chain couples TRBV5-1 to TRBJ2-3; D ambiguous. This CDR3 has 13 amino acids. Germline lookup yields CDR1 SGHRS and CDR2 YFSETQ. The V end lost 5 bases, the J end lost 2 bases, and 9 bases lay between the germline ends. Full variable domain (rest looked up from reference TRBV5-1 and TRBJ2-3): KAGVTQTPRYLIKTRGQQVTLSCSPISGHRSVSWYQQTPGQGLQFLFEYFSETQRNKGNFPGRFSGRQFSNSRSEMNVSTLELGDSALYLCASRDRYTDTQYFGPGTRLTVL.

V usage is TRBV28 and J usage is TRBJ2-1; 7 nucleotides agree with TRBD2. The CDR3 sequence is 14 residues long. From germline, CDR1 is MDHEN and CDR2 SYDVKM. V lost 6 bases to trimming and J lost 15 bases; unmatched junction nucleotides: 17. CDR3 sequence: CASSAAPLAEQGFF. CDR3 nucleotide sequence: TGTGCCAGCAGCGCCGCCCCGCTAGCGGAGCAGGGGTTCTTC.